This T cell receptor beta chain was sequenced during a study of blood T cell repertoires in COVID-19. Sequenced by immunoSEQ multiplex PCR; TCRdb stores in-frame clones only, minus some. The sample consists of approximately 90,000 clones, approximately 87% of them appearing once. Germline loops: CDR1 LNHNV, CDR2 YYDKDF (reference sequence). Trimming stripped 0 bases from V and 6 bases from J, with 12 bases between. The length of the CDR3 is 15 residues. The sequence came from a human donor in a cohort sampled during active COVID-19. This chain joins TRBV15 and TRBJ1-5, with D tentatively TRBD1 (6 bases). The sequencing input was peripheral blood. CDR3 in amino acids: CATSRDRGSGQPQHF. Written as DNA, the CDR3 is TGTGCCACCAGCAGAGACAGGGGATCTGGTCAGCCCCAGCATTTT.